Presented here are 6 T cell receptor beta chains from one specimen sequenced in a study of beta chain features in type 1 diabetes. The authors reverse transcribed all of the isolated RNA, so sequencing captured expressed TCRB transcripts. Measured with immunoSEQ multiplex PCR; TCRdb has only the in-frame clones, and not every one. The table includes under 800,000 clones, around 15% detected once. Material: naive CD4+ T cells from blood. All receptors come from a young man in good health.

The chain carries TRBV19 and TRBJ2-1; D unresolved. This CDR3 has 12 residues. V gave up 5 bases and J gave up 10 bases, with 12 bases separating them. Germline V CDR1 and CDR2: LNHDA, SQIVND (reference sequence). The CDR3 DNA sequence: TGTGCCAGTAGTTATCCTTTTGGAGAGCAGTTCTTC. Residues: CASSYPFGEQFF.

This clone was picked up a small number of times. The identical CDR3 is also encoded by other nucleotide sequences in the sample. The chain employs TRBV20-1 and TRBJ2-5, with no clear D. The CDR3 runs 11 residues. The germline gives CDR1 DFQATT, CDR2 SNEGSKA (reference sequence). V was trimmed by 1 base and J by 4 bases, leaving 4 bases between them. The CDR3 here is CSARVGETQYF. CDR3 coding DNA: TGCAGTGCTAGAGTTGGAGAGACCCAGTACTTC.

This chain connects TRBV5-1 to TRBJ2-2, with no clear D. CDR1 is SGHRS, CDR2 YFSETQ, per germline. Trimming cost V 4 bases and J 6 bases, with 13 bases left between them. The length of the CDR3 is 14 residues. CDR3 nucleotide sequence: TGCGCCAGCAGCCAAGACGGGTGGGCCGGGGAGCTGTTTTTT. This codes for CASSQDGWAGELFF. The whole variable domain, remainder taken from reference TRBV5-1 and TRBJ2-2, is KAGVTQTPRYLIKTRGQQVTLSCSPISGHRSVSWYQQTPGQGLQFLFEYFSETQRNKGNFPGRFSGRQFSNSRSEMNVSTLELGDSALYLCASSQDGWAGELFFGEGSRLTVL.

This clone was found a few times. The chain carries TRBV14 and TRBJ1-2; D perhaps matches TRBD1 (6 bases). The germline CDR1 and CDR2 sequences are SGHDN and FVKESK. V shed 0 bases and J shed 4 bases, with 18 bases lying between them. The CDR3 has 17 residues. The CDR3 DNA reads as TGTGCCAGCAGCCAAGATCTGGGCAGCAAAGGGGGCTATGGCTACACCTTC. Its protein is CASSQDLGSKGGYGYTF.

This clone was seen a handful of times. This sequence joins TRBV4-2 and TRBJ1-5, with TRBD1 matching over 7 bases. Germline assignment: CDR1 LGHNA and CDR2 YNFKEQ. Trimming cost V 3 bases and J 1 base; bases outside gene matches: 3. The CDR3 extends over 15 amino acids. The chain's CDR3 is CASSHPGQSNQPQHF. DNA of the CDR3: TGTGCCAGCAGCCACCCGGGACAGAGCAATCAGCCCCAGCATTTT.

The chain uses TRBV4-1 and TRBJ2-7; 11 positions match TRBD2. Per the germline V gene, CDR1 is MGHRA and CDR2 is YSYEKL. J lost 2 bases, V lost 4 bases, and 13 bases had no gene match. The CDR3 spans 18 residues. Here the CDR3 DNA reads TGCGCCAGCAGCCCCCTTTGGCCTAGCGGGGGGCAAGCCTACGAGCAGTACTTC. Its protein is CASSPLWPSGGQAYEQYF.